The 18 T cell receptor gamma chains below all came from one sample that was sequenced in a study of γδ T cells in repeated Plasmodium falciparum infection. TCRdb re-called clones from the multiplex PCR reads via CATT. This table has 25,000 to 35,000 gamma-chain clones, 1.4% appearing once. Flow sorting of PBMC yielded separate Vgamma9/Vdelta2+ and Vdelta2-negative gammadelta T cell populations for bulk repertoire analysis. Sequenced: gamma-delta T cells from blood. All receptors derive from a pool of human donors (malaria-infected and uninfected, not separated).

This clone came up a few times. The translation of this DNA and the TCRdb protein of a much larger clone differ at residue 9, probably owing to a read error; the protein shown here is translated from the DNA. The chain has TRGV9 and TRGJP. No J segment appears in TCRdb, so it was assigned here by matching the sequence to germline. The length of the CDR3 is 17 residues. With V trimmed by 0 bases and J by 9 bases, 8 bases remained unmatched. CDR1 and CDR2 (germline): GITISATS, ISYDGTV (reference sequence). CDR3 sequence: CALWEVHVRLGKKIKVF. The CDR3 bases are TGTGCCTTGTGGGAGGTGCACGTTAGGTTGGGCAAAAAAATCAAGGTATTT.

This clone is large within its sample. In the same sample, other DNA sequences code for this CDR3. The CDR3 DNA sequence: TGTGCCACCTGGGACGGAATCCTTCCGAATTATTATAAGAAACTCTTT. Protein product: CATWDGILPNYYKKLF. The chain has TRGV2 and TRGJ1 or TRGJ2. V shed 1 base and J 0 bases; nucleotides not matched to a gene: 9. CDR3 length equals 16 residues. Germline V gives CDR1 EGSNGY, CDR2 YDSYNSKV.

As to this clone: The translation of this DNA and the TCRdb protein of a much larger clone differ at residue 8, probably owing to a read error; the protein shown here is translated from the DNA. This chain links TRGV3 with TRGJ1 or TRGJ2. The J gene, missing from TCRdb, was assigned here through DNA to germline matching. The CDR3 is 14 residues long. Germline values: CDR1 VTNTFY, CDR2 YDVSTARD (reference sequence). After removal of 0 bases from V and 3 bases from J, the junction contained 5 bases not matched to a gene. CDR3: CATWDRKVYYKKLF. CDR3 nucleotide sequence: TGTGCCACCTGGGACAGGAAGGTTTATTATAAGAAACTCTTT.

A word on this clone: The protein held in TCRdb is that of a much larger clone and does not match this DNA's translation at residue 6, likely because of a read error; the protein shown is translated from the DNA. The V gene is TRGV4, the J gene TRGJP1. No J segment appears in TCRdb, so it was assigned here by matching the sequence to germline. The V gene end was trimmed by 2 bases and the J gene end by 11 bases; junction bases not matched to a gene: 8. CDR3 length equals 13 residues. Germline CDR1 reads EGSTGY; CDR2 reads YDSYTSSV. The CDR3 nucleotides are TGTGCCACCTGGGATGAGCCGGGGTGGTTCAAGATATTT. Residues: CATWDEPGWFKIF.

This clone came up a few times. One base separates it from a far larger clone, so it is likely a read error. This same CDR3 is encoded by further DNA sequences in the sample. CDR3: CALWAPQELGKKIKVF. CDR3 in DNA: TGTGCCTTGTGGGCTCCTCAAGAGCTGGGCAAAAAAATCAAGGTATTT. This rearrangement joins TRGV9 to TRGJP. As TCRdb names no J gene, one was assigned here on the basis of a DNA match to germline. Germline CDR1 GITISATS, CDR2 ISYDGTV (reference sequence). This CDR3 has 16 amino acids.

On this clone: The mismatch at residue 7 between this DNA's translation and the TCRdb protein of a much larger clone likely reflects a read error; the protein shown is translated from the DNA. The rearrangement links TRGV4 to TRGJ1 or TRGJ2. Germline matching of the DNA provided the J gene here, since TCRdb leaves it blank. Germline loops: CDR1 EGSTGY, CDR2 YDSYTSSV. The CDR3 extends over 14 amino acids. The CDR3 is CATWDPLRYSKKLF. In DNA form, the CDR3 reads TGTGCCACCTGGGATCCTCTCCGGTATTCTAAGAAACTCTTT.

This clone was picked up many times. TCRdb shows a much larger clone's protein in place of this DNA's translation, and the two differ at residue 12, likely through a read error; the protein shown is translated from the DNA. The J gene was not called, though the V gene is TRGV5. Germline values: CDR1 VINAFY, CDR2 YDVSNSKD. The CDR3 contains 14 residues. In nucleotides, the CDR3 is TGTGCCACCTGGGACAGGCCATTTAATTATAAGAGACTCTTT. Translation: CATWDRPFNYKRLF.

As for this clone: This likely came from a read error, as a far larger clone is one base away. The same CDR3 is also encoded by other DNA sequences in this sample. The rearrangement uses TRGV9 and TRGJP. Because TCRdb records no J gene, it was assigned here through a match of the DNA to germline. V was clipped by 0 bases and J by 10 bases; unmatched bases: 15. CDR3 length: 19 amino acids. Germline V gene sequence: CDR1 GITISATS, CDR2 ISYDGTV (reference sequence). CDR3 nucleotides: TGTGCCTTGTGGGAGGTGCAGGAGGCCGGGGCTTTGGGCAAAAAAATCAAGGTATTT. Amino acids: CALWEVQEAGALGKKIKVF.

This clone appeared many times. The chain couples TRGV3 to TRGJ1 or TRGJ2. The CDR3 totals 13 residues. V lost 5 bases and J lost 4; bases outside the gene matches: 8. CDR1 is VTNTFY and CDR2 is YDVSTARD in the germline V gene (reference sequence). For the CDR3, the DNA is TGTGCCACCTGGGCTCGGGACTATTATAAGAAACTCTTT. Translating it yields CATWARDYYKKLF.

For this clone: A far larger clone is just one base off, so this is likely a read error. The sample carries other DNA sequences with the same CDR3. The chain combines TRGV9 with TRGJP. TCRdb supplies no J gene; here it was assigned by aligning the nucleotide sequence to germline. The ends lost 4 bases at V and 1 base at J; junction bases unmatched: 25. CDR3 length: 24 amino acids. Germline V gene lookup returns CDR1 GITISATS and CDR2 ISYDGTV (reference sequence). As DNA, the CDR3 is TGTGCCTTGTGGGATGTAGCTCGCAAGCTCTCAAGGGACGGGCAAGAGTTGGGCAAAAAAATCAAGGTATTT. Amino acids: CALWDVARKLSRDGQELGKKIKVF.

This clone was seen repeatedly, ten times or more. TCRdb shows a much larger clone's protein in place of this DNA's translation, and the two differ at residue 9, likely through a read error; the protein shown is translated from the DNA. The chain links TRGV9 to TRGJ1 or TRGJ2. Germline values: CDR1 GITISATS, CDR2 ISYDGTV (reference sequence). The CDR3 loop spans 15 amino acids. Trimming cost V 0 bases and J 3 bases; bases outside gene matches: 8. CDR3 amino acids: CALWEVHPLYYKKLF. In DNA, the CDR3 is TGTGCCTTGTGGGAGGTGCACCCCCTTTATTATAAGAAACTCTTT.

CDR3 sequence reads: CATWGRWGNYKKLF. DNA of the CDR3: TGTGCCACCTGGGGTCGGTGGGGGAATTATAAGAAACTCTTT. V usage is TRGV4 and J usage is TRGJ1 or TRGJ2. No J gene was available from TCRdb, and it was assigned here by a germline match of the DNA. The CDR3 is 14 residues long. Looked up from germline, CDR1 is EGSTGY and CDR2 is YDSYTSSV. J was trimmed by 5 bases and V by 5 bases; bases with no gene match: 12.

A few counts support this clone. The protein TCRdb lists belongs to a much larger clone and differs from this DNA's translation at residue 6, which points to a read error; the protein shown is made from the DNA. The chain recombines TRGV9 with TRGJ1 or TRGJ2. The J gene comes from matching the DNA to germline here; TCRdb lacks it. Germline V gene lookup returns CDR1 GITISATS and CDR2 ISYDGTV (reference sequence). J was trimmed by 3 bases and V by 2 bases; bases with no gene match: 7. There are 14 residues in the CDR3. The CDR3 loop is CALWEENPYYKKLF. CDR3 in DNA: TGTGCCTTGTGGGAGGAAAACCCTTATTATAAGAAACTCTTT.

This clone was seen a handful of times. A single base is all that separates this from a far larger clone, so a read error is likely. Other nucleotide sequences from this sample produce the same CDR3. No J gene was assigned, while the V gene was called as TRGV3. The CDR3 spans 13 residues. The germline V gene has CDR1 VTNTFY and CDR2 YDVSTARD (reference sequence). The CDR3 here is CATWDTQRDKKLF. CDR3 bases: TGTGCCACCTGGGACACGCAAAGAGATAAAAAACTCTTT.

Points on this clone: TCRdb pairs this DNA with a much larger clone's protein that differs at residue 8, likely a read error; the protein shown was translated from the DNA. CDR3 DNA sequence: TGTGCCTTGTGGGAGGAGGAAAACCAAGAGTTGGGCAAAAAAATCAAGGTATTT. Its translation: CALWEEENQELGKKIKVF. The rearrangement uses TRGV9 and TRGJP. The J gene was missing in TCRdb and was found by matching the end of the DNA to germline. The CDR3 length is 18 residues. V lost 2 bases to trimming and J lost 4 bases; unmatched junction nucleotides: 8. Looked up from germline, CDR1 is GITISATS and CDR2 is ISYDGTV (reference sequence).

By sample fraction, this clone is medium-sized. The chain combines TRGV2 with TRGJ1 or TRGJ2. V lost 1 base and J lost 5; bases outside the gene matches: 5. This CDR3 comprises 13 residues. Germline V gene lookup returns CDR1 EGSNGY and CDR2 YDSYNSKV. CDR3 sequence: CATWDGKDYKKLF. CDR3 DNA: TGTGCCACCTGGGACGGCAAAGATTATAAGAAACTCTTT.

Concerning this clone: The translation of this DNA and the TCRdb protein of a much larger clone differ at residue 15, probably owing to a read error; the protein shown here is translated from the DNA. The chain recombines TRGV9 with TRGJ1 or TRGJ2. The germline V gene has CDR1 GITISATS and CDR2 ISYDGTV (reference sequence). The CDR3 covers 17 residues. CDR3 sequence: CALCLHNRQPNYYKELF. CDR3 bases: TGTGCCTTGTGTCTCCACAACCGACAACCGAATTATTATAAGGAACTCTTT.

Worth noting for this clone: The likely explanation is a read error, given a far larger clone one base away. The genes are TRGV4 and TRGJ1 or TRGJ2. The J gene comes from matching the DNA to germline here; TCRdb lacks it. The CDR3 contains 13 residues. Germline CDR1 is EGSTGY and CDR2 is YDSYTSSV. This chain's CDR3 is CATWEVNYYKKLF. The CDR3, as DNA: TGTGCCACCTGGGAGGTGAATTATTACAAGAAACTCTTT.